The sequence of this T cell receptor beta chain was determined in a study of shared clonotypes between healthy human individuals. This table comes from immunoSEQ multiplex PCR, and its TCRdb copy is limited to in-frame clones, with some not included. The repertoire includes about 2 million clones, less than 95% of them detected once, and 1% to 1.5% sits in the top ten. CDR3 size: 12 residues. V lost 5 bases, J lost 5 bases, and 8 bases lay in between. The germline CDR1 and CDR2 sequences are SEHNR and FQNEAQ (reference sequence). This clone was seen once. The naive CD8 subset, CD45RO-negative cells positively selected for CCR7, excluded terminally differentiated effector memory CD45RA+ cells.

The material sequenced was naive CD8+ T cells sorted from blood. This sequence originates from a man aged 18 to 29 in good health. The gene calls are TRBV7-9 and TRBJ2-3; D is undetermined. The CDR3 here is CASSPFGDTQYF. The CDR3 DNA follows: TGTGCCAGCAGCCCTTTTGGAGATACGCAGTATTTT.